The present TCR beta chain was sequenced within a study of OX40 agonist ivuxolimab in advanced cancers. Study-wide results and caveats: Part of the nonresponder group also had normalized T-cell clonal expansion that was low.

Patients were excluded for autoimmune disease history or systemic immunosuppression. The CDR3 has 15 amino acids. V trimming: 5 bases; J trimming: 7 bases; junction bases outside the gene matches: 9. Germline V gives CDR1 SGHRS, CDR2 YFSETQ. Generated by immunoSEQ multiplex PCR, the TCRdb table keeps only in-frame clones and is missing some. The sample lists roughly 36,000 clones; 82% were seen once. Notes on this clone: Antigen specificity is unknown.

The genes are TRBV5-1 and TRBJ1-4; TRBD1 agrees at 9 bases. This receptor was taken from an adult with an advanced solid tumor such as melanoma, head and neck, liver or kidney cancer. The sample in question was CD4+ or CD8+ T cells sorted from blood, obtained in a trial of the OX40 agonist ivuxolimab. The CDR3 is CASRPSGTGSEKLFF. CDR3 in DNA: TGCGCCAGCAGGCCCTCCGGGACAGGGAGTGAAAAACTGTTTTTT.